These T cell receptor beta chains were read from a single sample in a study of identical twins. One entry per CDR3 protein, called by TCRdb with MiXCR from the 5' RACE reads. Found here are hundreds of thousands of distinct CDR3 sequences, roughly 12% of them singletons; the top ten hold roughly 1.6%. A further study also used this sample, focusing on yellow fever vaccine responses in identical twins.

Material for sequencing was PBMCs. The receptors were gathered from a woman under 30 in good health. CDR3s include the opening cysteine and the closing phenylalanine or tryptophan. A D gene is named only where the DNA matches it firmly. A clone size is listed for some rows: how often the clone was seen (once, few, many), or a class if it is expanded.

clone size: .
J gene: TRBJ2-5
V gene: TRBV5-1
D gene: .
CDR3 DNA: TGCGCCAGCACCCTCGGACCACCGAACTTTCAAGAGACCCAGTACTTC
CDR3 protein: CASTLGPPNFQETQYF

clone size: few
J gene: TRBJ1-2
V gene: TRBV12-3/TRBV12-4
D gene: TRBD1
CDR3 DNA: TGTGCCAGCAGTAGTGGACTTGGGACAGGGTACTATGGCTACACCTTC
CDR3 protein: CASSSGLGTGYYGYTF

clone size: few
J gene: TRBJ2-1
V gene: TRBV12-3/TRBV12-4
D gene: TRBD2
CDR3 DNA: TGTGCCAGCACCCAACGGAAAGCTAGCGGAAGCTCCTACAATGAGCAGTTCTTC
CDR3 protein: CASTQRKASGSSYNEQFF

clone size: .
J gene: TRBJ2-7
V gene: TRBV7-8
D gene: .
CDR3 DNA: TGTGCCAGCAGCCCCCGTAAAGGACCCTCCGAGCAGTACTTC
CDR3 protein: CASSPRKGPSEQYF

clone size: .
J gene: TRBJ2-1
V gene: TRBV7-8
D gene: .
CDR3 DNA: TGTGCCAGCAGCCTCTACCTAGGGAGGCCGTCCTACAATGAGCAGTTCTTC
CDR3 protein: CASSLYLGRPSYNEQFF

clone size: .
J gene: TRBJ2-5
V gene: TRBV3-1
D gene: TRBD2
CDR3 DNA: TGTGCCAGCAGTCCTACTAGCGGGGTATGGGAGACCCAGTACTTC
CDR3 protein: CASSPTSGVWETQYF

clone size: many
J gene: TRBJ2-3
V gene: TRBV20-1
D gene: TRBD2
CDR3 DNA: TGCAGTGCTCTCCGACTAGCGGGGGGGAGAGGGTACCCCCCGGCCACAGATACGCAGTATTTT
CDR3 protein: CSALRLAGGRGYPPATDTQYF

clone size: few
J gene: TRBJ2-1
V gene: TRBV7-2
D gene: .
CDR3 DNA: TGTGCCAGCACCCCAAGCGGCGCCTACAATGAGCAGTTCTTC
CDR3 protein: CASTPSGAYNEQFF

clone size: few
J gene: TRBJ2-3
V gene: TRBV10-3
D gene: .
CDR3 DNA: TGTGCCATCAGTGGCGCCCTACAGGAGCCTAGCACAGATACGCAGTATTTT
CDR3 protein: CAISGALQEPSTDTQYF

clone size: few
J gene: TRBJ2-1
V gene: TRBV12-3/TRBV12-4
D gene: TRBD2
CDR3 DNA: TGTGCCAGTCTACTAGCGGACTACAATGAGCAGTTCTTC
CDR3 protein: CASLLADYNEQFF

clone size: .
J gene: TRBJ2-5
V gene: TRBV20-1
D gene: .
CDR3 DNA: TGCAGTGCTAGAGGGGTCCAGACCCAAGAGACCCAGTACTTC
CDR3 protein: CSARGVQTQETQYF

clone size: few
J gene: TRBJ2-7
V gene: TRBV10-3
D gene: .
CDR3 DNA: TGTGCCAGCCTAAACACGGACATCCCTACCGAGCAGTACTTC
CDR3 protein: CASLNTDIPTEQYF

clone size: few
J gene: TRBJ2-1
V gene: TRBV27
D gene: TRBD2
CDR3 DNA: TGTGCCAGCAGTTTCCGGACTAGGGTCATAGATGAGCAGTTCTTC
CDR3 protein: CASSFRTRVIDEQFF

clone size: few
J gene: TRBJ1-1
V gene: TRBV12-3/TRBV12-4
D gene: TRBD1
CDR3 DNA: TGTGCCAGCAGTCCCCAAACCGGGACAGGGCCCCTTATTTTT
CDR3 protein: CASSPQTGTGPLIF

clone size: .
J gene: TRBJ2-5
V gene: TRBV24-1
D gene: TRBD1
CDR3 DNA: TGTGCCACCAGTGACCCGACAGGGGCCTCTCGGGAGACCCAGTACTTC
CDR3 protein: CATSDPTGASRETQYF

clone size: .
J gene: TRBJ2-3
V gene: TRBV10-3
D gene: TRBD2
CDR3 DNA: TGTGCCATCAGTGAGTCTAGCGGTAGCGGGAGTACAGATACGCAGTATTTT
CDR3 protein: CAISESSGSGSTDTQYF

clone size: many
J gene: TRBJ1-1
V gene: TRBV5-1
D gene: TRBD1
CDR3 DNA: TGCGCCAGCAGCCTAGGACAGGGGTCTGAAGCTTTCTTT
CDR3 protein: CASSLGQGSEAFF

clone size: many
J gene: TRBJ1-5
V gene: TRBV20-1
D gene: .
CDR3 DNA: TGCAGTGCTAGAGGCGGACCGAATCAGCCCCAGCATTTT
CDR3 protein: CSARGGPNQPQHF

clone size: .
J gene: TRBJ2-3
V gene: TRBV27
D gene: TRBD2
CDR3 DNA: TGTGCCAGCATGCGACTAGCCCGCCACACAGATACGCAGTATTTT
CDR3 protein: CASMRLARHTDTQYF

clone size: few
J gene: TRBJ2-3
V gene: TRBV28
D gene: TRBD2
CDR3 DNA: TGTGCCAGCAGTTTAGAACTAGCGGGAGTTACAGATACGCAGTATTTT
CDR3 protein: CASSLELAGVTDTQYF

clone size: .
J gene: TRBJ1-1
V gene: TRBV7-2
D gene: TRBD1
CDR3 DNA: TGTGCCAGCAGCTCGGACAGGGAGGGTAATGAAGCTTTCTTT
CDR3 protein: CASSSDREGNEAFF

clone size: .
J gene: TRBJ2-2
V gene: TRBV12-3/TRBV12-4
D gene: .
CDR3 DNA: TGTGCCAGCAGTGCGAACCAGGGTCCCGGGGAGCTGTTTTTT
CDR3 protein: CASSANQGPGELFF

clone size: .
J gene: TRBJ2-1
V gene: TRBV24-1
D gene: TRBD2
CDR3 DNA: TGTGGGGTGGCTAGCGGACACAATGAGCAGTTCTTC
CDR3 protein: CGVASGHNEQFF

clone size: few
J gene: TRBJ2-1
V gene: TRBV5-6
D gene: .
CDR3 DNA: TGTGCCAGCAGCACGGCCGGGGCAGAGCAGTTCTTC
CDR3 protein: CASSTAGAEQFF

clone size: few
J gene: TRBJ2-7
V gene: TRBV10-2
D gene: TRBD2
CDR3 DNA: TGCGCCAGCATGCCTAGCGGGTATTACGAGCAGTACTTC
CDR3 protein: CASMPSGYYEQYF

clone size: few
J gene: TRBJ1-4
V gene: TRBV12-3/TRBV12-4
D gene: TRBD1
CDR3 DNA: TGTGCCAGCGCGACAGGGGTTGGTGAAAAACTGTTTTTT
CDR3 protein: CASATGVGEKLFF

clone size: many
J gene: TRBJ2-7
V gene: TRBV12-3/TRBV12-4
D gene: .
CDR3 DNA: TGTGCCAGCAGTTTAGGGGCGAACGAGCAGTACTTC
CDR3 protein: CASSLGANEQYF

clone size: few
J gene: TRBJ2-4
V gene: TRBV5-1
D gene: TRBD1
CDR3 DNA: TGCGCCAGCAGCTTTGCAGGGGGTGAAAACATTCAGTACTTC
CDR3 protein: CASSFAGGENIQYF

clone size: .
J gene: TRBJ2-4
V gene: TRBV20-1
D gene: TRBD2
CDR3 DNA: TGCAGTGCCCACCGGGAAGGGCGGGAGTCGGACATTCAGTACTTC
CDR3 protein: CSAHREGRESDIQYF

clone size: few
J gene: TRBJ2-1
V gene: TRBV24-1
D gene: .
CDR3 DNA: TGTGCCACCAGTGATTCCCGGGGTGACTCCTCCTACAATGAGCAGTTCTTC
CDR3 protein: CATSDSRGDSSYNEQFF

clone size: .
J gene: TRBJ2-1
V gene: TRBV29-1
D gene: TRBD2
CDR3 DNA: TGCAGCGTTGAAGGCTCGACTAGCGGAAGGGTTGGTGAGCAGTTCTTC
CDR3 protein: CSVEGSTSGRVGEQFF

clone size: few
J gene: TRBJ2-5
V gene: TRBV3-1
D gene: .
CDR3 DNA: TGTGCCAGCAGCCAAGATTGGGGATTGGGGCCAGAGACCCAGTACTTC
CDR3 protein: CASSQDWGLGPETQYF

clone size: .
J gene: TRBJ2-3
V gene: TRBV14
D gene: .
CDR3 DNA: TGTGCCAGCAGCCAAGTCGGCCTTTCAAATACGCAGTATTTT
CDR3 protein: CASSQVGLSNTQYF

clone size: .
J gene: TRBJ2-1
V gene: TRBV28
D gene: .
CDR3 DNA: TGTGCCAGCAGGAGACGGTATAATGAGCAGTTCTTC
CDR3 protein: CASRRRYNEQFF

clone size: few
J gene: TRBJ2-7
V gene: TRBV4-1
D gene: TRBD2
CDR3 DNA: TGCGCCAGCAGCCGAGGAAAAGAGACTAGCGGGACCTACGAGCAGTACTTC
CDR3 protein: CASSRGKETSGTYEQYF

clone size: .
J gene: TRBJ2-7
V gene: TRBV10-3
D gene: .
CDR3 DNA: TGTGCCATCACCCCATCCTACGAGCAGTACTTC
CDR3 protein: CAITPSYEQYF

clone size: few
J gene: TRBJ1-3
V gene: TRBV28
D gene: TRBD1
CDR3 DNA: TGTGCCAGCAGTACCACAGGGGGCCCTGGAAACACCATATATTTT
CDR3 protein: CASSTTGGPGNTIYF

clone size: many
J gene: TRBJ2-1
V gene: TRBV10-3
D gene: TRBD2
CDR3 DNA: TGTGCCATCAGTGAGACACTAGCGGCCCCACGGAATGAGCAGTTCTTC
CDR3 protein: CAISETLAAPRNEQFF

clone size: .
J gene: TRBJ1-2
V gene: TRBV19
D gene: .
CDR3 DNA: TGTGCCAGTACCGGGGATTACTATGGCTACACCTTC
CDR3 protein: CASTGDYYGYTF

clone size: .
J gene: TRBJ2-2
V gene: TRBV6-1
D gene: TRBD2
CDR3 DNA: TGTGCCAGCAGCCGAAACGGGGGGGTCGGGGAGCTGTTTTTT
CDR3 protein: CASSRNGGVGELFF

clone size: .
J gene: TRBJ2-3
V gene: TRBV20-1
D gene: .
CDR3 DNA: TGCAGTGTTACCGGAACCACAGATACGCAGTATTTT
CDR3 protein: CSVTGTTDTQYF

clone size: .
J gene: TRBJ1-6
V gene: TRBV2
D gene: .
CDR3 DNA: TGTGCCAGCAGTGGGTCCGAGAATTCACCCCTCCACTTT
CDR3 protein: CASSGSENSPLHF

clone size: .
J gene: TRBJ2-7
V gene: TRBV11-2
D gene: TRBD1
CDR3 DNA: TGTGCCAGCAGCCGACTGCCGGGACAGGGTTTAACGTCCTACGAGCAGTACTTC
CDR3 protein: CASSRLPGQGLTSYEQYF

clone size: few
J gene: TRBJ2-7
V gene: TRBV12-3/TRBV12-4
D gene: .
CDR3 DNA: TGTGCCAGCAGTTTAGGGGGCGACGCGTCCGAGCAGTACTTC
CDR3 protein: CASSLGGDASEQYF

clone size: few
J gene: TRBJ2-4
V gene: TRBV12-3/TRBV12-4
D gene: TRBD2
CDR3 DNA: TGTGCCAGCACCCCGGGACTAGCGGGGAGGGGTGACATTCAGTACTTC
CDR3 protein: CASTPGLAGRGDIQYF

clone size: .
J gene: TRBJ2-1
V gene: TRBV12-3/TRBV12-4
D gene: .
CDR3 DNA: TGTGCCAGCAGCCCCGGGGGGACATACTCCTACAATGAGCAGTTCTTC
CDR3 protein: CASSPGGTYSYNEQFF